Listed here is a single T cell receptor beta chain. Data came from immunoSEQ multiplex PCR; TCRdb stores just in-frame clones and leaves some out. The data contain roughly 450,000 clones, roughly 90% of them singletons. The record originates from a study of control samples from healthy donors and cancer patients. The material sequenced was PBMCs. The TCR comes from a man in his forties with head and neck cancer.

CDR3 sequence (DNA): TGTGCCAGCAGCCCAGGTCCGGCGAACACCGGGGAGCTGTTTTTT. Translation: CASSPGPANTGELFF. The chain links TRBV7-9 to TRBJ2-2; no clear D. CDR1 SEHNR and CDR2 FQNEAQ come from the germline V gene (reference sequence). Trimming removed 5 bases from V and 0 bases from J, with 10 bases in between. CDR3 length: 15 amino acids.